This T cell receptor beta chain stems from a study of blood T cell repertoires in COVID-19. On the study more broadly: The United States, Italy and Spain were the sources of the acute and convalescent COVID-19 samples.

The germline gives CDR1 SGHTA, CDR2 FQGNSA. There are 16 residues in the CDR3. V gave up 6 bases and J gave up 1 base; unmatched junction bases: 9. Under the authors' procedure: Estimates of nucleated cell counts were drawn from the amplification of reference gene primers. Profiled with immunoSEQ multiplex PCR; TCRdb holds only in-frame clones, not every one. That table is the source of V, J and clone size, and D and trimming were worked out from the DNA. The table shows around 160,000 clones, with under 90% occurring only once. Material: PBMCs or T cells enriched from blood (not recorded which). The clonotype comes from an older woman who had recovered from COVID-19. V gene TRBV7-2 combines with J gene TRBJ1-2, with 9 bases identical to TRBD1. CDR3 protein: CASSSGTGLYNYGYTF. The CDR3 DNA reads TGTGCCAGCAGTTCCGGGACAGGGCTCTATAACTATGGCTACACCTTC.